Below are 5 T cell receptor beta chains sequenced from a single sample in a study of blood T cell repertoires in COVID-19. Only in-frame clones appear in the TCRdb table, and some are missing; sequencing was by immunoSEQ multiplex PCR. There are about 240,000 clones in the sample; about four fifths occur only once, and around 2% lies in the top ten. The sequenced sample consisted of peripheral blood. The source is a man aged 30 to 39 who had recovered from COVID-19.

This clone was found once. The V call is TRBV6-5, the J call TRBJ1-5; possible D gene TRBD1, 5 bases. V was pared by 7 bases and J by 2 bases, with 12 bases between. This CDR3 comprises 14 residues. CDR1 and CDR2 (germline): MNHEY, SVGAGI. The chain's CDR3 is CASTGREGNQPQHF. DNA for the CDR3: TGTGCCAGCACGGGCAGGGAAGGCAATCAGCCCCAGCATTTT.

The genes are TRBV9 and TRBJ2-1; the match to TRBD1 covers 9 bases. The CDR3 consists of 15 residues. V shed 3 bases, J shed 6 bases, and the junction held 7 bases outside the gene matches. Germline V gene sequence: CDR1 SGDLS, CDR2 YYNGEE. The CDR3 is CASSASGDRANEQFF. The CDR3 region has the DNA TGTGCCAGCAGCGCCTCGGGGGACAGGGCCAATGAGCAGTTCTTC.

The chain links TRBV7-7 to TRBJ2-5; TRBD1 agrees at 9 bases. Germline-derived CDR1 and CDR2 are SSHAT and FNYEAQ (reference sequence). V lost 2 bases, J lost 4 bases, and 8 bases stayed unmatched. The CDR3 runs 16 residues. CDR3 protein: CASSLLGTGIPETQYF. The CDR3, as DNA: TGTGCCAGCAGCTTACTCGGGACAGGGATTCCAGAGACCCAGTACTTC. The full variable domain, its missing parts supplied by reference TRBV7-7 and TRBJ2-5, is GAGVSQSPRYKVTKRGQDVTLRCDPISSHATLYWYQQALGQGPEFLTYFNYEAQPDKSGLPSDRFSAERPEGSISTLTIQRTEQRDSAMYRCASSLLGTGIPETQYFGPGTRLLVL.

In nucleotides, the CDR3 is TGTGCCATCAGTGAGTTTAGCGGGGGCCACACCGGGGAGCTGTTTTTT. The encoded protein is CAISEFSGGHTGELFF. The chain employs TRBV10-3 and TRBJ2-2; TRBD2 matches 9 bases. The CDR3 contains 16 residues. J lost 3 bases, V lost 1 base, and 3 bases had no gene match. Germline V lookup: CDR1 ENHRY, CDR2 SYGVKD.

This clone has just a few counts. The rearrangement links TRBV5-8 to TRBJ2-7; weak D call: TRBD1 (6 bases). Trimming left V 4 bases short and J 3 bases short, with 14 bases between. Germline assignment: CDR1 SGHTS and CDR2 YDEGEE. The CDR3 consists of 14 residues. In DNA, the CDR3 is TGTGCCAGCAGCCCACAGGGAGTTGGCTACGAGCAGTACTTC. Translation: CASSPQGVGYEQYF.